The 23 T cell receptor beta chains below were found in one sample sequenced in a study of chemoradiotherapy in HPV16-positive cancers. Only in-frame clones appear in the TCRdb table, and some are missing; sequencing was by immunoSEQ multiplex PCR. The table shows 4,500 or so clones, with around 77% occurring only once. The material sequenced was tumor tissue, taken from a patient who underwent chemoradiotherapy. The source is a human donor with HPV-associated anogenital cancer.

The genes are TRBV7-4 and TRBJ2-2, with a possible D match to TRBD2 (5 bases). Germline V gene lookup returns CDR1 SGHVT and CDR2 SQSDAQ. The CDR3 is made up of 14 amino acids. V was shortened by 8 bases and J by 1 base, with 11 bases between the two germline ends. CDR3 sequence (DNA): TGTGCCAGCGGTATTGGAGGGAACACCGGGGAGCTGTTTTTT. This gives the protein CASGIGGNTGELFF.

The sample holds a few counts of this clone. The rearrangement links TRBV4-3 to TRBJ1-1, with D maybe TRBD1 (5 bases). CDR1 LGHNA and CDR2 YSLEER come from the germline V gene. There are 15 residues in the CDR3. Trimming left V 6 bases short and J 0 bases short, with 14 bases between. In DNA, the CDR3 is TGCGCCAGCAGACCCAAGGACACGTTGAACACTGAAGCTTTCTTT. This codes for CASRPKDTLNTEAFF.

To note about this clone: Germline and junction disagree at one end, which may indicate a read error. This chain links TRBV5-4 with TRBJ1-2, with D tentatively TRBD1 (5 bases). Germline V gene lookup returns CDR1 SGHNT and CDR2 YYREEE (reference sequence). The CDR3 is 13 amino acids. CDR3 residues: CASSRQLHYSYTF. In DNA, the CDR3 is TGTGCCAGCAGCCGACAGCTCCACTATAGCTACACCTTC.

The chain couples TRBV10-1 to TRBJ2-5; D not resolved. V was shortened by 7 bases and J by 2 bases, with 14 bases between the two germline ends. This CDR3 has 14 residues. Germline V CDR1 and CDR2: WNHNN, SYGVQD (reference sequence). The DNA for the CDR3 is TGCGCCAGCACATTGTCAGCTCTACAAGAGACCCAGTACTTC. Residues: CASTLSALQETQYF.

The chain combines TRBV15 with TRBJ2-5; D is ambiguous. The CDR3 is made up of 12 amino acids. V dropped 1 base and J dropped 5 bases, with 5 bases sitting between them. Germline V gives CDR1 LNHNV, CDR2 YYDKDF (reference sequence). The CDR3 nucleotides read TGTGCCACCAGCAGAGGATATGAGACCCAGTACTTC. Translating gives CATSRGYETQYF.

V gene TRBV18 combines with J gene TRBJ1-1; D unclear. The germline gives CDR1 KGHSH, CDR2 LQKENI. V was pared by 0 bases and J by 8 bases, with 10 bases between. This CDR3 has 13 amino acids. The CDR3 sequence is CASSPPSSLEAFF. The CDR3 nucleotides read TGTGCCAGCTCACCACCGTCCAGCCTAGAAGCTTTCTTT. Drawing the rest from reference TRBV18 and TRBJ1-1, the complete variable domain is NAGVMQNPRHLVRRRGQEARLRCSPMKGHSHVYWYRQLPEEGLKFMVYLQKENIIDESGMPKERFSAEFPKEGPSILRIQQVVRGDSAAYFCASSPPSSLEAFFGQGTRLTVV.

The chain employs TRBV7-2 and TRBJ2-3; D not resolved. CDR1 SGHTA and CDR2 FQGNSA come from the germline V gene. CDR3 length: 14 residues. The V end was cut by 5 bases, the J end by 0 bases, with 9 bases between. As DNA, the CDR3 is TGTGCCAGCAGCCCCACGACGAGCACAGATACGCAGTATTTT. Translating it yields CASSPTTSTDTQYF.

This sequence joins TRBV28 and TRBJ2-1; D gene ambiguous. Trimming took off 6 bases at V and 4 bases at J, with 10 bases between the two ends. Germline lookup yields CDR1 MDHEN and CDR2 SYDVKM. This CDR3 is 13 amino acids long. CDR3 nucleotides: TGTGCCAGCAGGGGCTTGGGGTACAATGAGCAGTTCTTC. Amino acids: CASRGLGYNEQFF.

This clone appeared a few times. The chain joins TRBV29-1 to TRBJ2-7; TRBD2 aligns across 7 bases. V was pared by 4 bases and J by 5 bases, with 8 bases of the junction left unmatched. The germline CDR1 and CDR2 sequences are SQVTM and ANQGSEA. The CDR3 runs 13 residues. The CDR3 sequence is CSVAGRAGNEQYF. The CDR3 nucleotides read TGCAGCGTTGCGGGGAGGGCGGGGAACGAGCAGTACTTC.

CDR3 nucleotides: TGTGCCAGCTCACCACCTGGGACAGGGGGTACAGATACGCAGTATTTT. This encodes CASSPPGTGGTDTQYF. V gene TRBV18 combines with J gene TRBJ2-3; 11 positions agree with TRBD1. This CDR3 has 16 amino acids. J gave up 3 bases and V 0 bases, and 2 bases lay outside the gene matches. Looked up from germline, CDR1 is KGHSH and CDR2 is LQKENI.

The chain uses TRBV5-1 and TRBJ2-3; 13 bases match TRBD2. The J segment lost 0 bases and the V segment lost 4 bases, leaving 8 bases of the junction unmatched. In germline, CDR1 is SGHRS, CDR2 YFSETQ. The CDR3 is 18 amino acids. CDR3 region: CASSPGTSGVPSTDTQYF. As DNA, the CDR3 is TGCGCCAGCAGCCCCGGGACTAGCGGGGTTCCTAGCACAGATACGCAGTATTTT.

The chain links TRBV28 to TRBJ2-4; no firm D call. This CDR3 spans 15 amino acids. Germline lookup yields CDR1 MDHEN and CDR2 SYDVKM. V lost 7 bases and J lost 3, with 16 bases in between. The CDR3, as DNA: TGTGCCAGCACCTGGTCGGGTGTCGGCAAAAACATTCAGTACTTC. Residues: CASTWSGVGKNIQYF.

Here the CDR3 DNA reads TGCAGCGTGTCCTCCCCCCGCACAGGGGGAATCGCTGAAGCTTTCTTT. It translates to CSVSSPRTGGIAEAFF. The V gene is TRBV29-1, the J gene TRBJ1-1; 8 nucleotides agree with TRBD1. The germline V gene encodes CDR1 SQVTM and CDR2 ANQGSEA. V gave up 6 bases and J gave up 6 bases; unmatched junction bases: 18. CDR3 size: 16 residues.

This chain connects TRBV29-1 to TRBJ1-2; 10 bases are shared with TRBD1. The V and J ends lost 6 bases and 0 bases, in that order; junction bases with no gene match: 7. The CDR3 has 15 amino acids. Germline lookup yields CDR1 SQVTM and CDR2 ANQGSEA. CDR3 protein: CSVADRGGANYGYTF. The CDR3 bases are TGCAGCGTGGCGGACAGGGGGGGGGCTAACTATGGCTACACCTTC.

The rearrangement uses TRBV18 and TRBJ2-1, with 10 bases lining up with TRBD1. Per germline, CDR1 KGHSH and CDR2 LQKENI. CDR3 length: 19 residues. After removal of 3 bases from V and 5 bases from J, the junction contained 16 bases not matched to a gene. The CDR3 protein is CASSPRAGQGPYSNNEQFF. CDR3 coding DNA: TGTGCCAGCTCACCCCGCGCGGGACAGGGGCCCTATTCAAACAATGAGCAGTTCTTC.

J is TRBJ2-5 and V is TRBV7-2; TRBD2 matches 9 bases. The CDR3 has 16 residues. Germline V gene sequence: CDR1 SGHTA, CDR2 FQGNSA. Germline trimming cut 4 bases from V and 5 bases from J; bases unmatched to any gene: 11. CDR3 nucleotides: TGTGCCAGCAGCTCGATAGCGGGAGCCGCGGGGGAGACCCAGTACTTC. Translating gives CASSSIAGAAGETQYF. Drawing the rest from reference TRBV7-2 and TRBJ2-5, the complete variable domain is GAGVSQSPSNKVTEKGKDVELRCDPISGHTALYWYRQSLGQGLEFLIYFQGNSAPDKSGLPSDRFSAERTGGSVSTLTIQRTQQEDSAVYLCASSSIAGAAGETQYFGPGTRLLVL.

The rearrangement joins TRBV20-1 to TRBJ2-7, with no clear D. V was trimmed by 5 bases and J by 5 bases, leaving 10 bases between them. The CDR3 extends over 11 amino acids. Germline loops: CDR1 DFQATT, CDR2 SNEGSKA (reference sequence). CDR3 in DNA: TGCAGTGCTCCGATGTGGAACGAGCAGTACTTC. It is translated as CSAPMWNEQYF.

This clone was seen only once. The CDR3, as DNA: TGCAGCGTGGGGCAGGTTCCGAGCACAGATACGCAGTATTTT. Its translation is CSVGQVPSTDTQYF. The V gene is TRBV29-1, the J gene TRBJ2-3; D is perhaps TRBD1 (5 bases). V gave up 6 bases and J gave up 0 bases, with 13 bases separating them. The CDR3 spans 14 residues. Germline V CDR1 and CDR2: SQVTM, ANQGSEA.

The chain uses TRBV14 and TRBJ2-3; D unresolved. V lost 0 bases and J lost 6, with 7 bases in between. The CDR3 has 13 amino acids. Germline CDR1 reads SGHDN; CDR2 reads FVKESK. CDR3 region: CASSQEFWDTQYF. Written as DNA, the CDR3 is TGTGCCAGCAGCCAAGAGTTCTGGGATACGCAGTATTTT.

The sample holds a few counts of this clone. This chain connects TRBV7-9 to TRBJ2-5; 8 bases align to TRBD2. Trimming took 1 base from V and 1 from J; bases not matched to a gene: 11. Germline V gene sequence: CDR1 SEHNR, CDR2 FQNEAQ (reference sequence). The CDR3 is 18 residues long. CDR3 protein: CASSLVTAGAIIQETQYF. The CDR3 DNA is TGTGCCAGCAGCTTAGTTACAGCGGGAGCGATAATCCAAGAGACCCAGTACTTC.

This rearrangement joins TRBV4-2 to TRBJ1-5; TRBD1 matches 7 bases. Losses at the gene ends were 1 base for V and 4 bases for J; bases not matched to a gene: 4. The length of the CDR3 is 15 residues. In germline, CDR1 is LGHNA, CDR2 YNFKEQ. The CDR3 spells CASSQVGTANQPQHF. The CDR3 DNA follows: TGTGCCAGCAGCCAAGTCGGGACAGCTAATCAGCCCCAGCATTTT.

The chain carries TRBV5-1 and TRBJ2-3; D perhaps matches TRBD2 (6 bases). Per germline, CDR1 SGHRS and CDR2 YFSETQ. Trimming stripped 4 bases from V and 0 bases from J, with 12 bases between. This CDR3 region has 15 residues. Here the CDR3 DNA reads TGCGCCAGCAGCCCGGGACTTTCTAGCACAGATACGCAGTATTTT. Amino acids: CASSPGLSSTDTQYF.

The CDR3 region has the DNA TGTGCCAGCAGTTTATTGCAGCGACCAAGTTCACCCCTCCACTTT. It codes for CASSLLQRPSSPLHF. V usage is TRBV27 and J usage is TRBJ1-6; unclear D gene. Germline CDR1 reads MNHEY; CDR2 reads SMNVEV (reference sequence). CDR3 length: 15 amino acids. V shed 1 base and J shed 9 bases, with 13 bases lying between them.